The source of this T cell receptor beta chain is a study of cytomegalovirus exposure and HLA in healthy donors. Study observations and caveats: Cytomegalovirus-associated TCR beta chains were listed, numbering 164. Researchers reported that a few CMV-associated chains were confirmed in vitro as CMV antigen-specific. Certain indistinguishable V segments, among them TRBV6-2 and TRBV6-3, were excluded.

A multiplex PCR was run with 60 Vbeta primers and 13 Jbeta primers. Produced via immunoSEQ multiplex PCR; TCRdb's table is partial and in-frame only. The table shows 95,000 to 110,000 clones, with roughly 70% occurring only once. Remarks on this clone: Its antigen is undetermined.

CDR1 and CDR2 (germline): SGHDT, YYEEEE. CDR3 length equals 16 residues. Between the trimmed V and J ends, which lost 3 bases and 4 bases, there was a span of 19 bases. The sample comprised PBMCs. The source of this sequence is a woman aged 40 to 50 in good health and CMV-seropositive. The V gene is TRBV5-6, the J gene TRBJ1-2; D remains ambiguous. The CDR3 here is CASSSDYEGYGYGYTF. The CDR3 DNA follows: TGTGCCAGCAGCTCCGACTACGAGGGCTACGGCTATGGCTACACCTTC.